The 7 T cell receptor beta chains reported below all come from one sample, sequenced in a study of metastatic and nonmetastatic thyroid tumors. TCRdb re-clonotyped the PCR reads through MiXCR. The sample gives some 22,000 clones, 15% to 20% of which show up once; roughly 20% is in the top ten. Patients were all untreated before their thyroid surgery. The material sequenced was blood. The receptors come from a male donor with papillary thyroid cancer or a benign thyroid nodule (not recorded which). Some clones in this sample may be carry-over from other donors' samples.

In this sample, this clone turned up many times. The chain recombines TRBV20-1 with TRBJ2-1; 9 positions match TRBD1. Trimming at V came to 5 bases and at J to 7 bases, leaving 9 bases not matched to a gene. The germline gives CDR1 DFQATT, CDR2 SNEGSKA (reference sequence). This CDR3 comprises 14 residues. The CDR3 loop is CSAFPGQGQNEQFF. CDR3 bases: TGCAGTGCTTTCCCGGGACAGGGCCAAAATGAGCAGTTCTTC.

This clone was seen at least ten times. The rearrangement links TRBV11-2 to TRBJ1-6, with a weak D call TRBD1 (5 bases). Germline CDR1 is SGHAT and CDR2 is FQNNGV. The CDR3 has 14 residues. The ends were cut back, 1 base at V and 10 bases at J, with 11 bases in the middle. CDR3 DNA: TGTGCCAGCAGCTTAGCACAGGTTACCTCACCCCTCCACTTT. Translation: CASSLAQVTSPLHF.

The chain carries TRBV4-1 and TRBJ1-5; D unclear. CDR1 and CDR2 from the germline V gene are MGHRA and YSYEKL. Trimming cost V 4 bases and J 1 base, with 14 bases left between them. The CDR3 is 16 amino acids. The CDR3 coding sequence is TGCGCCAGCAGCCCCGACCGAGGGTTCAGCAATCAGCCCCAGCATTTT. This codes for CASSPDRGFSNQPQHF.

This clone has a handful of counts. The V and J genes are TRBV28 and TRBJ2-7; 9 bases match TRBD1. CDR1 MDHEN and CDR2 SYDVKM come from the germline V gene. V trimming: 6 bases; J trimming: 3 bases; junction bases outside the gene matches: 6. This CDR3 contains 14 residues. CDR3 region: CASRGADRGYEQYF. The CDR3, as DNA: TGTGCCAGCAGGGGCGCGGACAGGGGCTACGAGCAGTACTTC.

Remarks on this clone: One junction end does not reproduce the germline sequence, and a read error may be involved. The rearrangement joins TRBV28 to TRBJ2-6, with D possibly being TRBD1 (6 bases). Looked up from germline, CDR1 is MDHEN and CDR2 is SYDVKM. This CDR3 has 15 residues. The CDR3 coding sequence is TGTGCCAGCCGCGAAAGGGGGTCTGGGGCCAACGTCCTGGCTTTC. Its protein is CASRERGSGANVLAF. The whole variable domain, remainder taken from reference TRBV28 and TRBJ2-6, is DVKVTQSSRYLVKRTGEKVFLECVQDMDHENMFWYRQDPGLGLRLIYFSYDVKMKEKGDIPEGYSVSREKKERFSLILESASTNQTSMYLCASRERGSGANVLAFGAGSRLTVL.

This clone has only one observation. In the same sample, other DNA sequences code for this CDR3. The V gene is TRBV5-1, the J gene TRBJ1-2, with D maybe TRBD1 (5 bases). This CDR3 spans 14 amino acids. Per the germline V gene, CDR1 is SGHRS and CDR2 is YFSETQ. V was pared by 3 bases and J by 8 bases, with 17 bases between. CDR3 protein: CASSSYGTGEGYTF. The CDR3 DNA sequence: TGCGCCAGCAGCTCCTACGGCACAGGCGAAGGCTACACCTTC.

Many counts were recorded for this clone. The CDR3, as DNA: TGTGCCAGCAGCTTATCTCTGGCGGGGGCCCACAATGAGCAGTTCTTC. Its protein product is CASSLSLAGAHNEQFF. The genes are TRBV7-9 and TRBJ2-1, with a tentative D call TRBD2 (7 bases). The CDR3 extends over 16 amino acids. Germline loops: CDR1 SEHNR, CDR2 FQNEAQ (reference sequence). The germline V and J ends were trimmed by 2 bases and 5 bases, with 16 bases remaining between them. The full variable domain, in which reference TRBV7-9 and TRBJ2-1 provide the parts outside the CDR3, is DTGVSQNPRHKITKRGQNVTFRCDPISEHNRLYWYRQTLGQGPEFLTYFQNEAQLEKSRLLSDRFSAERPKGSFSTLEIQRTEQGDSAMYLCASSLSLAGAHNEQFFGPGTRLTVL.